This TCR beta chain was observed in a study of cytomegalovirus exposure and HLA in healthy donors. Germline CDR1 MNHNS, CDR2 SASEGT. J lost 3 bases, V lost 0 bases, and 4 bases had no gene match. There are 16 residues in the CDR3. Regarding this clone: Antigen specificity is unknown.

13 Jbeta primers and 60 Vbeta primers were used for the PCR. Per the original data handling: Roughly 11 million shared chains were among the approximately 87 million unique TCR beta chains that a later analysis counted. Profiled with immunoSEQ multiplex PCR; TCRdb holds only in-frame clones, not every one. V, J and clone size derive from that table, while D and trimming were established from the DNA sequence. The sample has about 52,000 clones. Points from the study as a whole: A few chains linked to CMV were shown in vitro to be specific for CMV antigens. A highly shared variant cluster was judged a likely technical artifact. Immune exposure was documented only through CMV serostatus.

The gene calls are TRBV6-1 and TRBJ2-7; 11 bases are shared with TRBD1. This receptor was taken from a woman in her fifties or sixties in good health and CMV-seropositive. The sequencing input was PBMCs. As DNA, the CDR3 is TGTGCCAGCAGTGAAGCGGCCGGGACAGGGGGCTACGAGCAGTACTTC. This gives the protein CASSEAAGTGGYEQYF.